The present entry profiles one T cell receptor beta chain with its context. Its antigen is unknown. This CDR3 comprises 14 residues. Deletions cut 5 bases from V and 5 bases from J, with 15 bases between. Per the germline V gene, CDR1 is SGHRS and CDR2 is YFSETQ. This sample is part of a study of siplizumab effects on memory and regulatory T cells. General study findings and limits: Confirmation that proliferating Tregs from siplizumab cultures had suppressive function was not obtained. Treg-derived clones made up an average of about 64% of mappable alloreactive CD4+ clones with siplizumab and over 25% in controls. Major contributors to the alloresponse seemed to be naive T cells, which also appeared more diverse than memory cells.

Sequencing was performed with immunoSEQ multiplex PCR; in TCRdb, only in-frame clones are kept and a portion is missing. Counted here are about 98,000 clones, more than 85% occurring once; the ten biggest clones make up about 1.1%. The receptor was isolated from a human donor in good health. V is TRBV5-1 and J is TRBJ2-3, with D maybe TRBD2 (6 bases). The sequenced sample was CD4+ T cells sorted from blood. The CDR3 nucleotides are TGCGCCAGCAGGCTTTCGGGACTCCAAGATACGCAGTATTTT. Its translation: CASRLSGLQDTQYF.